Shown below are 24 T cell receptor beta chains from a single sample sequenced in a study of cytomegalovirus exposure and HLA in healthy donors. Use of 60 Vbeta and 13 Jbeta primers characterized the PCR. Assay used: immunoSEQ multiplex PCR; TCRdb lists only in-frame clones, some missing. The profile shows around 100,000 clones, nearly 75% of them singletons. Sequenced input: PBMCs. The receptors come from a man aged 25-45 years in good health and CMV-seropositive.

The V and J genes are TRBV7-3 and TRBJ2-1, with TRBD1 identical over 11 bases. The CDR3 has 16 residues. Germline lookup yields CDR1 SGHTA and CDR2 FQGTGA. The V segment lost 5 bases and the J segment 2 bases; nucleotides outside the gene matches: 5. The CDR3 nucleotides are TGTGCCAGCAGCCCGGGGGGACAGGGGGCCTACAATGAGCAGTTCTTC. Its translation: CASSPGGQGAYNEQFF.

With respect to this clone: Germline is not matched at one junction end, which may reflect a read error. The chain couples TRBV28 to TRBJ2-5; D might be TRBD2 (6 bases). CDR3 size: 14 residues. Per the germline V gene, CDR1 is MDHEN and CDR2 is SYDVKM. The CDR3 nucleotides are TGCGCCAGCAGTTTTCCCCGGGACTCACGGGAGCAGTACTTC. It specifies CASSFPRDSREQYF.

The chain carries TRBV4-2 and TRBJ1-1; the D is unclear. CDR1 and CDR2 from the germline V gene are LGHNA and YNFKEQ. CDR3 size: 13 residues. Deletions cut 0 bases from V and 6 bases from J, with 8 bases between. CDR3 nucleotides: TGTGCCAGCAGCCAAGATACTTGGTCTGAAGCTTTCTTT. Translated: CASSQDTWSEAFF.

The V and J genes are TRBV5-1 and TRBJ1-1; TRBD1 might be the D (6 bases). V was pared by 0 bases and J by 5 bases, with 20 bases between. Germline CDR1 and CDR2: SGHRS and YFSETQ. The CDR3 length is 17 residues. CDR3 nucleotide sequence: TGCGCCAGCAGCTTGGATGAAGGGGGGGGCGCGGGTACTGAAGCTTTCTTT. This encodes CASSLDEGGGAGTEAFF.

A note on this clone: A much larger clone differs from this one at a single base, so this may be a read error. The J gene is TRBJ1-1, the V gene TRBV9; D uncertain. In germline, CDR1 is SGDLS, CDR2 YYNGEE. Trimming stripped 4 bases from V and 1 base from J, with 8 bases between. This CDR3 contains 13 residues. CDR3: CASSSPGNTEAFF. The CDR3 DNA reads TGTGCCAGCAGCTCCCCGGGGAACACTGAAGCTTTCTTT.

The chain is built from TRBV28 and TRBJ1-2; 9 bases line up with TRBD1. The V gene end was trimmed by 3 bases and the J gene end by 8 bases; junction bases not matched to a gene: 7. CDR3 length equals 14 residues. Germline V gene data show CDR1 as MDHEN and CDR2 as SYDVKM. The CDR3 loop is CASSFGDRVRGYTF. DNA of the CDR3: TGTGCCAGCAGTTTCGGGGACAGGGTTCGCGGCTACACCTTC.

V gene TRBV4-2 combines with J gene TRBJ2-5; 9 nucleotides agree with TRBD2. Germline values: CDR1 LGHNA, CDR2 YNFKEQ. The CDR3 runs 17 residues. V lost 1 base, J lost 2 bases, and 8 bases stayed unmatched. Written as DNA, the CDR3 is TGTGCCAGCAGCCAAGCTCGGGGCGGGGGGGCGCAAGAGACCCAGTACTTC. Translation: CASSQARGGGAQETQYF.

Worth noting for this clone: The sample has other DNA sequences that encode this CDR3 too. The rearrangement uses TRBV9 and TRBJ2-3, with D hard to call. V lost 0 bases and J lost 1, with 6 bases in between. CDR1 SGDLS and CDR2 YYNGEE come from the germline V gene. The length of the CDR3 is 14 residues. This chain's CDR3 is CASSVGRGTDTQYF. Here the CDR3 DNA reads TGTGCCAGCAGCGTAGGTCGGGGCACAGATACGCAGTATTTT. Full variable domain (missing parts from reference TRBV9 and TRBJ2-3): DSGVTQTPKHLITATGQRVTLRCSPRSGDLSVYWYQQSLDQGLQFLIQYYNGEERAKGNILERFSAQQFPDLHSELNLSSLELGDSALYFCASSVGRGTDTQYFGPGTRLTVL.

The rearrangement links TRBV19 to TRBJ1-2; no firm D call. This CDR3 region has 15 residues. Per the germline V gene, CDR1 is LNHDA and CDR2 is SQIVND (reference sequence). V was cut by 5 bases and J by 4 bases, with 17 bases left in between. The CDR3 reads CASSVPQIGSYGYTF. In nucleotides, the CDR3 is TGTGCCAGTAGTGTCCCACAGATCGGATCCTATGGCTACACCTTC.

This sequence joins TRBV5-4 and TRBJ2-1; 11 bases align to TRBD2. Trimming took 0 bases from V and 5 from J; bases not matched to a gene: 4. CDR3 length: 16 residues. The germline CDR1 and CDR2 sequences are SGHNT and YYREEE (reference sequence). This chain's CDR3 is CASSLVSTSGDNEQFF. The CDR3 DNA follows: TGTGCCAGCAGCTTGGTTTCGACTAGCGGGGACAATGAGCAGTTCTTC.

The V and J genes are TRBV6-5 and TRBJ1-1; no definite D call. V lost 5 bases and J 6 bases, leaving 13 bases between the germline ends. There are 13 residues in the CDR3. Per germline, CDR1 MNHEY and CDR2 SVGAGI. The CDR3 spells CASSTLRDAEAFF. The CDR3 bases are TGTGCCAGCAGTACGCTGAGGGATGCTGAAGCTTTCTTT.

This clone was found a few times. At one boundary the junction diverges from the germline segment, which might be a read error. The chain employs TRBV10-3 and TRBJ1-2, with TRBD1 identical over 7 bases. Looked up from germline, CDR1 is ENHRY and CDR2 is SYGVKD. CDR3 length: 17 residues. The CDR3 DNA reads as TGTGCCATCAGTGAGTTCCAGGGGGGCCGATCTAACTATGGCTACCCCTTC. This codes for CAISEFQGGRSNYGYPF.

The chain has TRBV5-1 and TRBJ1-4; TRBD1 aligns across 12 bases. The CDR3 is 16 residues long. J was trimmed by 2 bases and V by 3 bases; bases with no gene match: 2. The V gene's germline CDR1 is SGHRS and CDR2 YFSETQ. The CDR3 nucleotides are TGCGCCAGCAGCTATGGGACAGGGGGCACTAATGAAAAACTGTTTTTT. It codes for CASSYGTGGTNEKLFF. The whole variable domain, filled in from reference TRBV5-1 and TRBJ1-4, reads KAGVTQTPRYLIKTRGQQVTLSCSPISGHRSVSWYQQTPGQGLQFLFEYFSETQRNKGNFPGRFSGRQFSNSRSEMNVSTLELGDSALYLCASSYGTGGTNEKLFFGSGTQLSVL.

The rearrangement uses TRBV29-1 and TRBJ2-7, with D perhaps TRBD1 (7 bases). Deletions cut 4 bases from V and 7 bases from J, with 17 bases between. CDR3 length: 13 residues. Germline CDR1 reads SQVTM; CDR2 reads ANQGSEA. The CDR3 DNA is TGCAGCGTTGCGACAGGGTTTGGGGGGGAGCAGTACTTC. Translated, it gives CSVATGFGGEQYF.

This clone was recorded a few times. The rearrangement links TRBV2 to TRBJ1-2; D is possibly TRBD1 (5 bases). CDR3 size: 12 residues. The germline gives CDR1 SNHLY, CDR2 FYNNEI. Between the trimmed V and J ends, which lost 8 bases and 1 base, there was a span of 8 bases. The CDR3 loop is CASPGGNYGYTF. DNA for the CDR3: TGTGCCAGCCCGGGGGGTAACTATGGCTACACCTTC.

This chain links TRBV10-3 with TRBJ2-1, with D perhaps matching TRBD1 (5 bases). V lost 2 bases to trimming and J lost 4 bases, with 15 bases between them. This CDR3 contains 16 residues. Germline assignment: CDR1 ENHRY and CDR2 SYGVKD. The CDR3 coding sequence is TGTGCCATCAGTGAGCCACAGGAGAAAAGATACAATGAGCAGTTCTTC. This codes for CAISEPQEKRYNEQFF.

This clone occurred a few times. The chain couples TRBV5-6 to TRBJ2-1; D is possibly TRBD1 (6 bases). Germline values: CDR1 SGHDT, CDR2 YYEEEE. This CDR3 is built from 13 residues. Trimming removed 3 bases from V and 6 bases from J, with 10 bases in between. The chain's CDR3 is CASSSIGGNEQFF. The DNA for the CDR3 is TGTGCCAGCAGCTCAATAGGGGGCAATGAGCAGTTCTTC.

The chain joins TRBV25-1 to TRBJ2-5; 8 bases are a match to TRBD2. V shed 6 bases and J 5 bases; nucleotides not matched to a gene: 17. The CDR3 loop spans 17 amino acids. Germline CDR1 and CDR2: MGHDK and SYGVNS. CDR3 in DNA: TGTGCCAGCAGCGACCCGGGACTAGAGAAAGTGGGGGAGACCCAGTACTTC. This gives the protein CASSDPGLEKVGETQYF. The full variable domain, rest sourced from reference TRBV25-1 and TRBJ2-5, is EADIYQTPRYLVIGTGKKITLECSQTMGHDKMYWYQQDPGMELHLIHYSYGVNSTEKGDLSSESTVSRIRTEHFPLTLESARPSHTSQYLCASSDPGLEKVGETQYFGPGTRLLVL.

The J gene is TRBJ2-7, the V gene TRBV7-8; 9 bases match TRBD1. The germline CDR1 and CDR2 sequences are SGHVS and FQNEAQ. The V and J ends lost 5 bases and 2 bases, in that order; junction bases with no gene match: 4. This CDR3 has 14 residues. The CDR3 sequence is CASSRRQGAYEQYF. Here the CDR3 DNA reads TGTGCCAGCAGCAGACGACAGGGGGCCTACGAGCAGTACTTC.

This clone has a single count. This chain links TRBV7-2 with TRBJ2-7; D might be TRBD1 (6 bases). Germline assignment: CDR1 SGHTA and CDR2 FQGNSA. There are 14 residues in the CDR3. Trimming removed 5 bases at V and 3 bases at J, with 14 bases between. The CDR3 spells CASSAQGQFYEQYF. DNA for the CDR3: TGTGCCAGCAGCGCCCAGGGACAATTCTACGAGCAGTACTTC.

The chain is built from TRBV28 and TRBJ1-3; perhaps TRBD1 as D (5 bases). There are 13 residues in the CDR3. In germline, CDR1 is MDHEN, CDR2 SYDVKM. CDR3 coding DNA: TGTGTTACCGGGAGGGGCTCAGGAAACACCATATATTTT. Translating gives CVTGRGSGNTIYF.

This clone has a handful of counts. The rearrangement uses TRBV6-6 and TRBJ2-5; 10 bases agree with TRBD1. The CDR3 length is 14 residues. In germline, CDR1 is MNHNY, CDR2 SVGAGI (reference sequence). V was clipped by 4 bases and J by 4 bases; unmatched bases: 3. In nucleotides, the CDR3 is TGTGCCAGCAGTTTGGGACAGGGGCGAGAGACCCAGTACTTC. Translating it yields CASSLGQGRETQYF.

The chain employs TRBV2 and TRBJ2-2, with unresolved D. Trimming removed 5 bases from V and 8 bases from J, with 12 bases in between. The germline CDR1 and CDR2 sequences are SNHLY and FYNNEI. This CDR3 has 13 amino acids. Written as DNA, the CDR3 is TGTGCCAGCAGTCCCTGGGCGTCTGGGGAGCTGTTTTTT. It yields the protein CASSPWASGELFF.

Here the CDR3 DNA reads TGTGCCAGCAGCCCGACAGGGGTTAATTCACCCCTCCACTTT. Translated: CASSPTGVNSPLHF. The gene calls are TRBV5-6 and TRBJ1-6; TRBD1 aligns across 8 bases. This CDR3 is built from 14 residues. CDR1 is SGHDT, CDR2 YYEEEE, per germline. Trimming removed 4 bases from V and 6 bases from J; junction bases left unmatched: 3.